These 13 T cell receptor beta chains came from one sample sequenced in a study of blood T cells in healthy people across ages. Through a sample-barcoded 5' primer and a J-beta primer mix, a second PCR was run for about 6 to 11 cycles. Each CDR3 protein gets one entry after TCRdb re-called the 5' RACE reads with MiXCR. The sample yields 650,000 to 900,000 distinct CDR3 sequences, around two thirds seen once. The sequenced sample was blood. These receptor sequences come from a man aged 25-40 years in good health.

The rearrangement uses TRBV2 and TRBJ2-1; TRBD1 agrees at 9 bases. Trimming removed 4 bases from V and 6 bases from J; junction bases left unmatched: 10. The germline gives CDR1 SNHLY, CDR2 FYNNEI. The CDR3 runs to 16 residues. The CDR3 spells CASSARTGDSFNEQFF. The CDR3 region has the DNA TGTGCCAGCAGTGCACGGACAGGGGACAGTTTCAATGAGCAGTTCTTC. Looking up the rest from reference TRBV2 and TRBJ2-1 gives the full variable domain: EPEVTQTPSHQVTQMGQEVILRCVPISNHLYFYWYRQILGQKVEFLVSFYNNEISEKSEIFDDQFSVERPDGSNFTLKIRSTKLEDSAMYFCASSARTGDSFNEQFFGPGTRLTVL.

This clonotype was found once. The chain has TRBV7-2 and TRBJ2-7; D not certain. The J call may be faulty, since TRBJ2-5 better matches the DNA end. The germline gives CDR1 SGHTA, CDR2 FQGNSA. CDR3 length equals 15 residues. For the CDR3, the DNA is TGTGCCAGCACAAGCGACCCGGTGTTCTCTGCGACCCAGTACTTC. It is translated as CASTSDPVFSATQYF.

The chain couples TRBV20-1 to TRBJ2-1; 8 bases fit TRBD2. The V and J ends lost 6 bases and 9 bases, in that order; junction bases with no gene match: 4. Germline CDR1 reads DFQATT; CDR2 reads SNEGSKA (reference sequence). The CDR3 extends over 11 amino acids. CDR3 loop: CSAPRGGEQFF. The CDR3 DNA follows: TGCAGTGCCCCTCGGGGGGGTGAGCAGTTCTTC.

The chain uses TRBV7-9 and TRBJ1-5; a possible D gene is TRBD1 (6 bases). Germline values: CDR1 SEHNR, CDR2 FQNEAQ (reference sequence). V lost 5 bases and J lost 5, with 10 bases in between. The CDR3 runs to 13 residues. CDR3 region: CASSQEGDQPQHF. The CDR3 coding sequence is TGTGCCAGCAGCCAGGAGGGGGATCAGCCCCAGCATTTT. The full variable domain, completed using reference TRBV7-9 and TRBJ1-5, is DTGVSQNPRHKITKRGQNVTFRCDPISEHNRLYWYRQTLGQGPEFLTYFQNEAQLEKSRLLSDRFSAERPKGSFSTLEIQRTEQGDSAMYLCASSQEGDQPQHFGDGTRLSIL.

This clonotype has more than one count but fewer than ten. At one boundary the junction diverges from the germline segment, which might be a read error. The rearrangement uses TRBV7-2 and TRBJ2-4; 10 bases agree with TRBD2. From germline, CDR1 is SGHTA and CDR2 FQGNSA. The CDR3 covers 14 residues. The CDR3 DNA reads TGTGCCAGCAGCCTAGCGGGGGCGACAAACATTCAGTACTTC. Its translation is CASSLAGATNIQYF.

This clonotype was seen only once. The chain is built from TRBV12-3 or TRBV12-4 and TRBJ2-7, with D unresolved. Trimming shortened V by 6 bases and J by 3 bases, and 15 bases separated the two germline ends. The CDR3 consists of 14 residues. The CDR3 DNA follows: TGTGCCAGCAGCCGATCGACGGATTACTACGAGCAGTACTTC. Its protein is CASSRSTDYYEQYF.

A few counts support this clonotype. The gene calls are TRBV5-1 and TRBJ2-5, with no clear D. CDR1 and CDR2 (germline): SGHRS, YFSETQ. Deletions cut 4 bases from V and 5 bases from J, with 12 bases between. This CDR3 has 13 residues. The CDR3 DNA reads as TGCGCCAGCAGCCCCCTGACGGGCGAGACCCAGTACTTC. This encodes CASSPLTGETQYF.

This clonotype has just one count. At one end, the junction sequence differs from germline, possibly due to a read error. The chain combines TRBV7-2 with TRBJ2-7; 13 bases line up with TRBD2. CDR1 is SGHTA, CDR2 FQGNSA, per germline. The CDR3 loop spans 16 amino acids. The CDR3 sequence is CACRLLAGGLGDERYF. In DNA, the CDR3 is TGTGCCTGCAGATTACTAGCGGGGGGGCTAGGGGACGAGCGGTACTTC.

In DNA, the CDR3 is TGCAGTGCTAGCGAGCCAGGGGGTACCCACAATGAGCAGTTCTTC. This gives the protein CSASEPGGTHNEQFF. The chain employs TRBV20-1 and TRBJ2-1; 7 bases are a match to TRBD1. This CDR3 comprises 15 residues. CDR1 DFQATT and CDR2 SNEGSKA come from the germline V gene (reference sequence). Trimming at V came to 3 bases and at J to 5 bases, leaving 10 bases not matched to a gene.

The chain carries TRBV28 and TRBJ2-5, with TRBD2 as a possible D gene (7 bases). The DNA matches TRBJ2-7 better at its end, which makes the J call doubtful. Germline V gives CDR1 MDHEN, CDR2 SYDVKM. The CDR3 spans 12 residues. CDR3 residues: CASGGAWYEQYF. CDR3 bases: TGTGCCAGCGGGGGGGCCTGGTACGAGCAGTACTTC.

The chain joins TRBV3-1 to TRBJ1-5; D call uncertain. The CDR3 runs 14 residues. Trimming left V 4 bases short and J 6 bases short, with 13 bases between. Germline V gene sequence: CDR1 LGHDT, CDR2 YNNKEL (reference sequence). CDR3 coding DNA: TGTGCCAGCAGCCCCAGACAAAAGGGTCAGCCCCAGCATTTT. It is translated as CASSPRQKGQPQHF.

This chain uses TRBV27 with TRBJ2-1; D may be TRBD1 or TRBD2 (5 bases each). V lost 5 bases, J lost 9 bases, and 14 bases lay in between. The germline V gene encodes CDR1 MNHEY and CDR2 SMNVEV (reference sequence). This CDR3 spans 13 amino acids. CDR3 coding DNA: TGTGCCAGCAGTCCCCCAGGGAGCGGTGAGCAGTTCTTC. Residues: CASSPPGSGEQFF.

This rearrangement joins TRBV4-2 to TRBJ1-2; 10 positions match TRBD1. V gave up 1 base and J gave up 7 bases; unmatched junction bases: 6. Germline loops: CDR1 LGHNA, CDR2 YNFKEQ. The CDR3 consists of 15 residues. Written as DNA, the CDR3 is TGTGCCAGCAGCCAAGCTGGGACAGGGGTATTTGGCTACACCTTC. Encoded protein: CASSQAGTGVFGYTF.